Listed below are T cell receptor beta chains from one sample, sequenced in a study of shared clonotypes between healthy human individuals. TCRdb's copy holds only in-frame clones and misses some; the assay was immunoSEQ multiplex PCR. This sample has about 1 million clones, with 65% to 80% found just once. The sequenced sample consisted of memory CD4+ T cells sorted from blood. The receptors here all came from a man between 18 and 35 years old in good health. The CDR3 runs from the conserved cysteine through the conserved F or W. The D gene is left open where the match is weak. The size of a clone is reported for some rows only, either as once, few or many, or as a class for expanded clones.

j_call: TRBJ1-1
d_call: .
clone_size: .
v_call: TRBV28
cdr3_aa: CASSSMNTEAFF
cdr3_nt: TGTGCCAGCAGTAGTATGAACACTGAAGCTTTCTTT

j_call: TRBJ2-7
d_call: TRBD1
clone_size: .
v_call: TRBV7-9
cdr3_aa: CASSLGQVSYEQYF
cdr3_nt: TGTGCCAGCAGCCTCGGACAGGTCTCCTACGAGCAGTACTTC

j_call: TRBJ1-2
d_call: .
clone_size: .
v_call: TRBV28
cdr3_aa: CASSFRTTANYGYTF
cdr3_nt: TGTGCCAGCAGTTTCAGAACAACTGCTAACTATGGCTACACCTTC

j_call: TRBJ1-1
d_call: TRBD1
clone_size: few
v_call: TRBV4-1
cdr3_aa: CASSQVDREYTEAFF
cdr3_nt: TGCGCCAGCAGCCAAGTAGACAGGGAGTACACTGAAGCTTTCTTT

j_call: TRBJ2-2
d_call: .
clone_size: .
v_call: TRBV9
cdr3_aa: CASSVGVGNTGELFF
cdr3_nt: TGTGCCAGCAGCGTCGGGGTGGGGAACACCGGGGAGCTGTTTTTT

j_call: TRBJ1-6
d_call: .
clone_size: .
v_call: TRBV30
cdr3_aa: CAWLSGRPNSPLHF
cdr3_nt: TGTGCCTGGCTATCCGGCCGGCCTAATTCACCCCTCCACTTT

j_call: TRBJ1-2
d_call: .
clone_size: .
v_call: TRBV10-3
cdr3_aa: CASSGQNYGYTF
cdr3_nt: TGTGCTTCGTCGGGGCAGAACTATGGCTACACCTTC

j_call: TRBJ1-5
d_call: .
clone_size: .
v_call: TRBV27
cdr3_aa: CASGPTRTAINQPQHF
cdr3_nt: TGTGCCAGCGGACCGACGAGGACAGCTATTAATCAGCCCCAGCATTTT

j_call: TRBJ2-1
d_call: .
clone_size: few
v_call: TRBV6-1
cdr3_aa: CASSEEWGTYNEQFF
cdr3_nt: TGTGCCAGCAGTGAAGAGTGGGGGACCTACAATGAGCAGTTCTTC

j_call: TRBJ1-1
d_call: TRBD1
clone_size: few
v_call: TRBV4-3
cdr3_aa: CASSHGDRVNTEAFF
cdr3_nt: TGCGCCAGCAGCCATGGGGACAGGGTGAACACTGAAGCTTTCTTT

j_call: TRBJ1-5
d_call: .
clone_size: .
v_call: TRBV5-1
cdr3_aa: CASSFFPLRLRAGEEQPQHF
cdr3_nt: TGCGCCAGCAGCTTTTTCCCGCTTAGGTTGAGGGCGGGAGAGGAGCAGCCCCAGCATTTT

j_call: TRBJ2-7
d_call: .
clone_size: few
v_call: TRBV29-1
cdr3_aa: CSALGVGEQYF
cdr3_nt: TGCAGCGCCCTGGGGGTTGGGGAGCAGTACTTC

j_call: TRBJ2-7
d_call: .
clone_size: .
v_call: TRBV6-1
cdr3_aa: CASSAAYEQYF
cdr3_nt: TGTGCCAGCAGTGCAGCCTACGAGCAGTACTTC

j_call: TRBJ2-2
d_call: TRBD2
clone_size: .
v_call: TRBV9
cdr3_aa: CASSELAGGNTGELFF
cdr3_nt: TGTGCCAGCAGCGAACTAGCGGGGGGAAACACCGGGGAGCTGTTTTTT

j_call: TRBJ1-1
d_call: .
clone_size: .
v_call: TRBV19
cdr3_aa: CASSIRERPEAFF
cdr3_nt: TGTGCCAGTAGTATCCGGGAGAGGCCCGAAGCTTTCTTT